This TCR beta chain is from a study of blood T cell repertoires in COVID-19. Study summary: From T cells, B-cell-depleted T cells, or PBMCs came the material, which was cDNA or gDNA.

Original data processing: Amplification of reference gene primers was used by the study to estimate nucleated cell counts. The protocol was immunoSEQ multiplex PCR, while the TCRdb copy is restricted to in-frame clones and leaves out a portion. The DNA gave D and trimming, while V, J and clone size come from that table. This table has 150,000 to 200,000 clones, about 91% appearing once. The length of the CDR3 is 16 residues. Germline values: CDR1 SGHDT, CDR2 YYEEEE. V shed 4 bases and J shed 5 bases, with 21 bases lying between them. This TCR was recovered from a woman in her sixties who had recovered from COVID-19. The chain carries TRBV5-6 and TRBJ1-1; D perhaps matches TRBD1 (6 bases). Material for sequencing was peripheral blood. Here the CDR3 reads CASSGGPRGGRTEAFF. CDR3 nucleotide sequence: TGTGCCAGCAGCGGGGGACCCAGGGGCGGTAGGACTGAAGCTTTCTTT.